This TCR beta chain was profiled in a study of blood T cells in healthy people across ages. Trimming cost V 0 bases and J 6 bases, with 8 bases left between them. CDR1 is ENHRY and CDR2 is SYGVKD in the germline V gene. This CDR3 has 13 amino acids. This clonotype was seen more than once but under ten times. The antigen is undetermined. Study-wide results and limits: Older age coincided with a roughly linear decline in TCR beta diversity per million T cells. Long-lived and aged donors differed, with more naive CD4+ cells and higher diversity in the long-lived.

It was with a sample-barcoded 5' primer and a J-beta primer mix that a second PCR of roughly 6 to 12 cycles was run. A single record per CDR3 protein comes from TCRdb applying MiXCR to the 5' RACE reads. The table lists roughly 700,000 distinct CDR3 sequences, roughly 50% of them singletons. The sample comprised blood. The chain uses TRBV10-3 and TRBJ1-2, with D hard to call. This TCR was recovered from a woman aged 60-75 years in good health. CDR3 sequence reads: CAISESTVDGYTF. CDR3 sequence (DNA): TGTGCCATCAGTGAGTCTACGGTCGATGGCTACACCTTC.